These 8 T cell receptor beta chains originate from one sample sequenced in a study of response to subunit inactivated influenza vaccine. TCRdb reanalysed the RT-PCR reads using MiXCR and keeps one entry per CDR3 protein. This sample carries roughly 650,000 distinct CDR3 sequences, around a sixth of them seen once, and the ten largest clones take more than 9%. Specimen: PBMCs from blood, collected 11 to 12 days after vaccination. These receptors came from a man aged 45-65 years who received an inactivated influenza vaccine.

This clonotype has more than one count but fewer than ten. CDR3 bases: TGTGCCAGCAGCGAGGACTATTCTGAGCAGTTCTTC. As protein: CASSEDYSEQFF. The V call is TRBV2, the J call TRBJ2-1; perhaps TRBD2 as D (6 bases). The CDR3 has 12 amino acids. The germline V gene encodes CDR1 SNHLY and CDR2 FYNNEI. V shed 6 bases and J shed 9 bases, with 12 bases lying between them.

This clonotype was detected only a few times. The chain has TRBV10-3 and TRBJ2-7, with 10 positions matching TRBD2. CDR3 size: 14 residues. Unmatched junction bases numbered 11, after V lost 8 bases and J lost 7 bases. CDR1 and CDR2 from the germline V gene are ENHRY and SYGVKD. CDR3 protein: CAIASGSIPREQYF. The CDR3 region has the DNA TGTGCCATCGCTAGCGGGAGCATTCCGAGGGAGCAGTACTTC.

This sequence joins TRBV20-1 and TRBJ2-2; D is possibly TRBD2 (6 bases). Per the germline V gene, CDR1 is DFQATT and CDR2 is SNEGSKA (reference sequence). The CDR3 spans 16 residues. V was pared by 0 bases and J by 1 base, with 12 bases between. The CDR3 protein is CSARDGLARNTGELFF. In DNA form, the CDR3 reads TGCAGTGCTAGAGATGGCCTAGCGAGGAACACCGGGGAGCTGTTTTTT.

This clonotype was observed a few times. This chain joins TRBV7-9 and TRBJ2-3; 7 nucleotides line up with TRBD2. V shed 5 bases, J shed 2 bases, and the junction held 4 bases outside the gene matches. CDR3 length: 14 residues. Germline V gene data show CDR1 as SEHNR and CDR2 as FQNEAQ (reference sequence). The CDR3 DNA reads as TGTGCCAGCAGCCCTAGCGGAAACACAGATACGCAGTATTTT. Translated: CASSPSGNTDTQYF.

In the case of this clonotype: A single base separates this from a much larger clone, so it may be a read error. The gene calls are TRBV9 and TRBJ1-5; D remains ambiguous. The CDR3 has 15 amino acids. Germline V lookup: CDR1 SGDLS, CDR2 YYNGEE. The CDR3 sequence is CASSVEDGSNQPQPF. The CDR3 bases are TGTGCCAGCAGCGTAGAGGACGGTAGCAATCAGCCCCAGCCTTTT.

The chain carries TRBV7-9 and TRBJ2-3; TRBD2 agrees at 10 bases. Unmatched junction bases numbered 13, after V lost 10 bases and J lost 3 bases. Looked up from germline, CDR1 is SEHNR and CDR2 is FQNEAQ (reference sequence). The CDR3 spans 16 residues. The CDR3 loop reads CATFPFGLAVTDTQYF. The CDR3 region has the DNA TGTGCCACCTTTCCATTTGGACTAGCGGTGACAGATACGCAGTATTTT. Based on the CDR3 plus reference TRBV7-9 and TRBJ2-3, the full variable domain is DTGVSQNPRHKITKRGQNVTFRCDPISEHNRLYWYRQTLGQGPEFLTYFQNEAQLEKSRLLSDRFSAERPKGSFSTLEIQRTEQGDSAMYLCATFPFGLAVTDTQYFGPGTRLTVL.

V gene TRBV3-1 combines with J gene TRBJ1-3; 8 bases are a match to TRBD1. V gave up 0 bases and J gave up 0 bases; unmatched junction bases: 13. Looked up from germline, CDR1 is LGHDT and CDR2 is YNNKEL (reference sequence). The CDR3 has 20 residues. CDR3 loop: CASSQDRTEDRGDSGNTIYF. The DNA of the CDR3 is TGTGCCAGCAGCCAAGATCGGACCGAAGACAGGGGCGACTCTGGAAACACCATATATTTT.

The chain's CDR3 is CSVGDRAGANVLTF. The DNA of the CDR3 is TGCAGCGTGGGGGACAGGGCTGGGGCCAACGTCCTGACTTTC. The V and J genes are TRBV29-1 and TRBJ2-6; 9 bases match TRBD1. Germline trimming cut 6 bases from V and 2 bases from J; bases unmatched to any gene: 2. There are 14 residues in the CDR3. In germline, CDR1 is SQVTM, CDR2 ANQGSEA.